These T cell receptor beta chains were read from a single sample in a study of T cell repertoires in cytomegalovirus infection. TCRdb re-analysed the reads in MiXCR, keeping a single row per CDR3 protein. The sample shows around 430,000 distinct CDR3 sequences, more than 40% of them seen only once. These TCRs' antigens remain unknown. The sequencing here drew on cultured PBMCs, taken from culture after CMV antigen stimulation. The receptors derive from a human donor in good health (CMV status not recorded). Some clones in this sample may be carry-over from other donors' samples. Each CDR3 is given with its conserved first and last residue. Each record gives: J gene, V gene, D gene, clone size, CDR3 protein, CDR3 DNA. The D gene is left open where the match is weak. Rows may omit the clone size; those that give it use once, few, many or a size class.

>TRBJ2-1|TRBV7-9|-|-
CASSAPLAGEQFF
TGTGCCAGCAGCGCCCCCCTGGCGGGTGAGCAGTTCTTC
>TRBJ2-1|TRBV7-2|-|few
CASSPPRGRNEQFF
TGTGCCAGCAGCCCCCCCAGGGGCCGGAATGAGCAGTTCTTC
>TRBJ2-1|TRBV11-3|-|-
CASATGGGFNEQFF
TGTGCCAGCGCAACGGGGGGCGGCTTCAATGAGCAGTTCTTC
>TRBJ2-1|TRBV12-3/TRBV12-4|-|-
CASSLDMGQDNEQFF
TGTGCCAGCAGTTTAGATATGGGTCAGGACAATGAGCAGTTCTTC
>TRBJ2-3|TRBV4-2|TRBD2|few
CASSQAAELAGGPSTDTQYF
TGTGCCAGCAGCCAAGCAGCTGAGCTAGCGGGGGGACCTAGCACAGATACGCAGTATTTT
>TRBJ1-5|TRBV2|TRBD1|-
CASRKQGLEPQHF
TGTGCCAGCAGGAAACAGGGGCTGGAGCCCCAGCATTTT
>TRBJ2-1|TRBV24-1|-|-
CATSDFRGSNEQFF
TGTGCCACCAGTGATTTCAGAGGGTCCAATGAGCAGTTCTTC
>TRBJ2-7|TRBV5-3|-|-
CASSLPGTPNPEQYF
TGTGCCAGCAGCTTGCCCGGGACACCCAACCCGGAGCAGTACTTC
>TRBJ2-7|TRBV30|-|-
CAWSSSPAGEQYF
TGTGCCTGGAGTTCGTCCCCCGCAGGCGAGCAGTACTTC
>TRBJ1-5|TRBV6-1|-|-
CASSRRENQPQHF
TGTGCCAGCAGTAGACGGGAGAATCAGCCCCAGCATTTT
>TRBJ2-3|TRBV6-1|-|-
CASRSFEEVTDTQYF
TGTGCCAGCAGAAGTTTCGAGGAGGTCACAGATACGCAGTATTTT
>TRBJ2-7|TRBV7-8|-|-
CASSASTGGIRVYEQYF
TGTGCCAGCAGCGCCTCAACCGGGGGAATAAGGGTCTACGAGCAGTACTTC
>TRBJ2-1|TRBV11-2|-|-
CASSPNSILRNEQFF
TGTGCCAGCAGCCCCAATAGTATTTTGCGCAATGAGCAGTTCTTC
>TRBJ1-6|TRBV4-2|-|-
CASSQVEGKVSPLHF
TGTGCCAGCAGCCAAGTTGAGGGGAAAGTTTCACCCCTCCACTTT
>TRBJ1-3|TRBV28|-|-
CASSLRFLNTIYF
TGTGCCAGCAGTTTGCGGTTCTTAAACACCATATATTTT
>TRBJ2-7|TRBV7-2|-|few
CASSLAPLGEQYF
TGTGCCAGCAGCTTAGCGCCCCTGGGTGAGCAGTACTTC
>TRBJ2-3|TRBV5-4|TRBD2|few
CASSWATSGSTDTQYF
TGTGCCAGCAGCTGGGCCACTAGCGGGAGCACAGATACGCAGTATTTT
>TRBJ1-5|TRBV7-2|-|-
CASSAHPGQGRYSNQPQHF
TGTGCCAGCAGCGCCCACCCGGGACAAGGCCGATATAGCAATCAGCCCCAGCATTTT
>TRBJ2-7|TRBV12-3/TRBV12-4|-|-
CASSVPSIRTGQGTTYEQYF
TGTGCCAGCAGTGTCCCTTCAATTAGAACGGGGCAGGGGACAACTTACGAGCAGTACTTC
>TRBJ2-3|TRBV5-1|TRBD1|-
CASSSGQGVSDTQYF
TGCGCCAGCAGCTCCGGACAGGGTGTTTCAGATACGCAGTATTTT
>TRBJ2-3|TRBV27|TRBD2|-
CASSPRTSGRSDTQYF
TGTGCCAGCAGTCCCCGGACTAGCGGGAGGTCGGATACGCAGTATTTT
>TRBJ1-5|TRBV7-2|-|-
CASSPGRGQPQHF
TGTGCCAGCAGCCCAGGACGGGGTCAGCCCCAGCATTTT
>TRBJ2-3|TRBV28|-|few
CASRVTGPDTQYF
TGTGCCAGCAGAGTCACAGGGCCAGATACGCAGTATTTT
>TRBJ2-6|TRBV27|TRBD1|-
CASSLVGGRSGANVLTF
TGTGCCAGCAGTTTAGTAGGGGGCCGCTCTGGGGCCAACGTCCTGACTTTC
>TRBJ1-1|TRBV6-5|-|few
CASSSLVGIHF
TGTGCCAGCAGTTCTTTAGTGGGAATCCACTTT
>TRBJ1-6|TRBV12-3/TRBV12-4|-|-
CASSRFLGNSPLHF
TGTGCCAGCAGCCGGTTCCTCGGTAATTCACCCCTCCACTTT
>TRBJ2-1|TRBV12-3/TRBV12-4|TRBD2|-
CATHGTSGNNEQFF
TGTGCCACCCACGGGACTAGTGGAAACAATGAGCAGTTCTTC
>TRBJ2-2|TRBV7-6|-|-
CASSSGPTGELFF
TGTGCCAGCAGCAGCGGTCCCACCGGGGAGCTGTTTTTT
>TRBJ1-2|TRBV19|-|-
CASSMGYGYTF
TGTGCCAGTAGTATGGGCTATGGCTACACCTTC
>TRBJ1-2|TRBV7-2|-|-
CASSLGGGLNYGYTF
TGTGCCAGCAGCTTAGGTGGAGGATTGAACTATGGCTACACCTTC
>TRBJ2-1|TRBV7-2|-|few
CASSPGGGFNEQFF
TGTGCCAGCAGTCCAGGGGGAGGGTTTAATGAGCAGTTCTTC
>TRBJ2-1|TRBV9|-|-
CASSVRGDNEQFF
TGTGCCAGCAGCGTAAGGGGAGACAATGAGCAGTTCTTC
>TRBJ2-3|TRBV27|TRBD2|-
CASKGGLAGADTQYF
TGTGCCAGCAAGGGAGGTCTAGCGGGGGCGGATACGCAGTATTTT
>TRBJ2-1|TRBV7-8|TRBD2|-
CASSSLAGRFNEQFF
TGTGCCAGCAGCTCGTTAGCGGGGCGCTTCAATGAGCAGTTCTTC
>TRBJ1-5|TRBV19|-|-
CASSDPGQPQHF
TGTGCCAGTAGTGATCCCGGGCAGCCCCAGCATTTT
>TRBJ2-3|TRBV24-1|TRBD2|-
CATSDPNGGSDTQYF
TGTGCCACCAGTGACCCTAACGGGGGGTCGGATACGCAGTATTTT
>TRBJ2-3|TRBV2|TRBD2|-
CASSQLAGGADTQYF
TGTGCCAGCAGTCAACTAGCGGGGGGGGCAGATACGCAGTATTTT
>TRBJ2-7|TRBV7-6|-|few
CASSLAEGLAYEQYF
TGTGCCAGCAGCTTAGCGGAGGGCCTTGCCTACGAGCAGTACTTC
>TRBJ1-6|TRBV6-6|-|-
CASSDQGRPKNSPLHF
TGTGCCAGCAGTGATCAGGGCAGGCCAAAAAATTCACCCCTCCACTTT
>TRBJ2-2|TRBV24-1|-|-
CATSDEDGRELFF
TGTGCCACCAGTGATGAGGACGGGAGGGAGCTGTTTTTT
>TRBJ2-1|TRBV6-2/TRBV6-3|-|-
CASSYSFPDEQFF
TGTGCCAGCAGTTACTCCTTTCCGGATGAGCAGTTCTTC